These 27 T cell receptor beta chains came from one sample sequenced in a study of tissue T cells after allogeneic stem cell transplantation. Produced via immunoSEQ multiplex PCR; TCRdb's table is partial and in-frame only. The data contain 250 to 350 clones, about 50% of them singletons. The sequenced sample consisted of skin. The receptors shown here come from a female BALB/c mouse in good health. This strain has MHC haplotype H2-d.

Note on this clone: All gene names here are mouse names. Read sequence stops 1 residue before the CDR3 end, and the germline J gene provides the missing end. The genes are TRBV2 and TRBJ2-4, with 11 bases identical to TRBD1. J was trimmed by 0 bases and V by 5 bases; bases with no gene match: 1. The CDR3 has 15 residues. Germline CDR1 reads LGHNA; CDR2 reads YSYQKL. The part of the CDR3 DNA that was read is TGTGCCAGCAGCGGACAGGGGGCTAGTCAAAACACCTTGTAC. Translated, it gives CASSGQGASQNTLY. Given in full, the CDR3 is CASSGQGASQNTLYF.

To note about this clone: Gene names are the mouse ones. The CDR3 goes on 1 residue after the read ends, and that part is filled in from the germline J gene. The chain joins TRBV19 to TRBJ1-6, with D possibly TRBD1 on 5 matching bases. TRBJ1-6 is classed as an ORF, of uncertain function. Germline V gene lookup returns CDR1 FNHDT and CDR2 SITEND (reference sequence). V dropped 2 bases and J dropped 7 bases, with 13 bases sitting between them. The CDR3 is 15 amino acids. CDR3 loop: CASSIQGIGNSPLYF. The part of the CDR3 DNA that was read is TGTGCCAGCAGTATCCAGGGAATAGGAAATTCGCCCCTCTAC.

This clone was seen a few times. Gene labels here are mouse ones. The read gets to within 1 residue of the CDR3 end, and the germline J gene fills in the rest. The rearrangement joins TRBV1 to TRBJ1-3; a possible D gene is TRBD1 (6 bases). Deletions cut 2 bases from V and 4 bases from J, with 6 bases between. The CDR3 spans 13 residues. Germline V gives CDR1 NSQYPW, CDR2 LRSPGD (reference sequence). The chain's CDR3 is CTCSAQGGNTLYF. CDR3 bases read: TGCACCTGCAGTGCACAGGGGGGAAATACGCTCTAT.

Worth noting for this clone: The genes are named according to mouse. The CDR3 extends 1 residue past the end of the read, so its final part is completed from the germline J gene. The chain is built from TRBV15 and TRBJ2-4; D is perhaps TRBD2 (5 bases). The V and J ends lost 2 bases and 6 bases respectively, with 9 bases between them. The germline V gene has CDR1 SGHND and CDR2 FRSKSL. The CDR3 has 13 amino acids. Partial CDR3 DNA: TGTGCCAGCAGTTTAAGGACTTTTAACACCTTGTAC. Its protein product is CASSLRTFNTLY. The full CDR3 reads CASSLRTFNTLYF.

Details on this clone: The germline and genes are mouse ones. Coverage ceases 1 residue before the CDR3 finishes, and the germline J gene fills in the end. The V call is TRBV1, the J call TRBJ1-5, with D unclear. Germline-derived CDR1 and CDR2 are NSQYPW and LRSPGD (reference sequence). Trimming took 0 bases from V and 3 from J, leaving 3 bases between them. This CDR3 has 13 amino acids. CDR3 DNA, as far as it was read: TGCACCTGCAGTGCAGATACCAACCAGGCTCCGCTT. Its protein product is CTCSADTNQAPL. The whole CDR3 protein is CTCSADTNQAPLF.

Worth noting for this clone: Gene names refer to mouse genes. The sequence runs out 1 residue before the end of the CDR3; the remainder is reconstructed from the germline J gene. This chain uses TRBV13-2 with TRBJ1-6, with TRBD1 matching over 9 bases. TRBJ1-6 is noted as an ORF with a role that remains uncertain. The CDR3 spans 13 residues. The junction had 1 base not matched to a gene; V was cut back by 4 bases and J by 8 bases. Germline V gene data show CDR1 as NNHNN and CDR2 as SYGAGS (reference sequence). The part of the CDR3 DNA that was read is TGTGCCAGCGGTACAGGGGGCGATTCGCCCCTCTAC. It translates to CASGTGGDSPLY. From start to end, the CDR3 is CASGTGGDSPLYF.

Comments on this clone: Mouse names are used for the genes. The CDR3 goes on 1 residue after the read ends, and that part is filled in from the germline J gene. This chain uses TRBV13-2 with TRBJ2-7, with 11 bases identical to TRBD2. This CDR3 spans 14 amino acids. V lost 2 bases to trimming and J lost 4 bases; unmatched junction nucleotides: 2. Germline V gene lookup returns CDR1 NNHNN and CDR2 SYGAGS (reference sequence). The DNA read from the CDR3 is TGTGCCAGCGGTGACCGGGACTGGGGGTATGAACAGTAC. Its protein product is CASGDRDWGYEQY. The whole CDR3 protein reads CASGDRDWGYEQYF.

A word on this clone: Gene names are mouse gene names. The read ends 1 residue before the CDR3 terminus; that terminus is restored from the germline J gene. This chain connects TRBV24 to TRBJ1-4; 10 positions agree with TRBD1. The germline gives CDR1 KGHTA, CDR2 FRNEEI. With 1 base clipped from V and 8 bases from J, the junction kept 4 bases outside the gene matches. This CDR3 has 15 amino acids. CDR3 DNA (partial): TGTGCCAGCAGTCTGTCCGGGACAGGGGCAGAAAGATTATTT. Translating it yields CASSLSGTGAERLF. The CDR3 reads in full as CASSLSGTGAERLFF.

This clone appeared a single time. Mouse gene names and germline throughout. From the germline J gene comes the end of the CDR3, since the read stops 1 residue before it. The chain links TRBV20 to TRBJ1-6; TRBD1 matches 11 bases. TRBJ1-6 counts as an open reading frame of uncertain function. Germline CDR1 is GFQATS and CDR2 is STVNSAI. This CDR3 has 15 amino acids. V was clipped by 4 bases and J by 6 bases; unmatched bases: 5. The DNA read from the CDR3 is TGTGGTGCTAAGTCCGGGACAGGGGGTAATTCGCCCCTCTAC. Amino acids: CGAKSGTGGNSPLY. The entire CDR3 sequence reads CGAKSGTGGNSPLYF.

With respect to this clone: Gene names follow the mouse nomenclature. The observed sequence ends 1 residue before the CDR3 terminus, with the missing tail filled in from the germline J gene. V usage is TRBV14 and J usage is TRBJ1-2; D remains unclear. Germline V gene data show CDR1 as SGHDT and CDR2 as FRDEAV. With 3 bases removed from V and 0 bases from J, the gap between germline ends came to 3 bases. The length of the CDR3 is 12 residues. Partial CDR3 DNA: TGTGCCAGCAGTTCAGCAAACTCCGACTACACC. The encoded protein is CASSSANSDYT. The CDR3 in full is CASSSANSDYTF.

A word on this clone: Genes and germline are mouse. The read ends 1 residue early relative to the CDR3; the germline J gene fills the gap. V gene TRBV3 combines with J gene TRBJ2-4; D is possibly TRBD2 (6 bases). CDR3 size: 13 residues. Trimming stripped 4 bases from V and 1 base from J, with 6 bases between. The germline gives CDR1 SNHLY, CDR2 FYNGKV (reference sequence). The sequenced part of the CDR3 DNA is TGTGCCAGCAGCTACTGGGGTCAAAACACCTTGTAC. This codes for CASSYWGQNTLY. The CDR3 in full is CASSYWGQNTLYF.

This clone was recorded a few times. Each gene name is a mouse one. The CDR3 end lies 1 residue beyond the end of the read and is filled in from the germline J gene. The V gene is TRBV20, the J gene TRBJ2-7; no reliable D call. V was cut by 0 bases and J by 6 bases, with 3 bases left in between. This CDR3 comprises 10 residues. Looked up from germline, CDR1 is GFQATS and CDR2 is STVNSAI. Partial CDR3 DNA: TGTGGTGCTAGGGAGGGTGAACAGTAC. This sequence encodes CGAREGEQY. The complete CDR3 protein is CGAREGEQYF. The whole variable domain, filled in from reference TRBV20 and TRBJ2-7, reads GALVYQYPRRTICKSGTSMRMECQAVGFQATSVAWYRQSPQKTFELIALSTVNSAIKYEQNFTQEKFPISHPNLSFSSMTVLNAYLEDRGLYLCGAREGEQYFGPGTRLTVL.

Details on this clone: Gene names follow the mouse nomenclature. The sequenced fragment ends 1 residue before the CDR3 boundary, so the rest is inferred from the germline J gene. V usage is TRBV19 and J usage is TRBJ2-1, with 11 bases matching TRBD2. After removal of 5 bases from V and 2 bases from J, the junction contained 6 bases not matched to a gene. CDR3 length: 16 residues. Germline V gene data show CDR1 as FNHDT and CDR2 as SITEND (reference sequence). CDR3 region: CASRGTGGFDYAEQFF. The CDR3 bases that were read are TGTGCCAGCAGGGGGACTGGGGGATTTGACTATGCTGAGCAGTTC.

A note on this clone: Genes and germline come from the mouse. The CDR3 end falls 1 residue outside the read, so it is completed with the germline J gene. The V and J genes are TRBV13-1 and TRBJ1-5; 7 bases are shared with TRBD1. Unmatched junction bases numbered 3, after V lost 3 bases and J lost 0 bases. The CDR3 is made up of 15 amino acids. From germline, CDR1 is NSHNY and CDR2 SYGAGN. The sequenced part of the CDR3 DNA is TGTGCCAGCAGTGTGGGACAGATTAACAACCAGGCTCCGCTT. Its protein is CASSVGQINNQAPL. The full CDR3 protein is CASSVGQINNQAPLF.

Of note for this clone: Mouse germline and gene names are used. Coverage ceases 1 residue before the CDR3 finishes, and the germline J gene fills in the end. V usage is TRBV4 and J usage is TRBJ2-5, with D perhaps given as TRBD1 or TRBD2 (5 bases each). Germline V gene lookup returns CDR1 LGHDT and CDR2 YNNKQL (reference sequence). This CDR3 spans 13 amino acids. V was clipped by 5 bases and J by 3 bases, with 9 bases between them. CDR3 sequence: CASSPGPQDTQYF. Partial CDR3 DNA: TGTGCCAGCAGCCCGGGACCGCAAGACACCCAGTAC.

This clone showed up just a few times. Gene names refer to mouse genes. The CDR3 end lies 1 residue beyond the end of the read and is filled in from the germline J gene. The rearrangement uses TRBV20 and TRBJ1-2; tentatively, D is TRBD1 (6 bases). The germline CDR1 and CDR2 sequences are GFQATS and STVNSAI. The V gene lost 0 bases and the J gene lost 1 base, with 6 bases spanning the gap. The CDR3 loop spans 13 amino acids. The chain's CDR3 is CGARDRGNSDYTF. The sequenced part of the CDR3 DNA is TGTGGTGCTAGGGACAGGGGAAACTCCGACTACACC.

This clone has only one observation. Genes and germline are mouse. The read finishes 1 residue shy of the CDR3 end, and the germline J gene is used to complete it. The V and J genes are TRBV13-3 and TRBJ2-4; TRBD1 matches at 8 bases. Germline V gene data show CDR1 as NNHDY and CDR2 as SYVADS. The junction had 3 bases not matched to a gene; V was cut back by 0 bases and J by 0 bases. This CDR3 contains 16 residues. The CDR3 region is CASSDAGGGSQNTLYF. Partial CDR3 DNA: TGTGCCAGCAGTGATGCAGGGGGCGGAAGTCAAAACACCTTGTAC.

Regarding this clone: Gene labels here are mouse ones. The read terminates 1 residue before the CDR3 end, so the remaining end is supplied by the germline J gene. This sequence joins TRBV5 and TRBJ2-1; TRBD2 matches at 12 bases. Losses at the gene ends were 1 base for V and 7 bases for J; bases not matched to a gene: 2. This CDR3 has 15 residues. In germline, CDR1 is LGHNA, CDR2 YNLKQL (reference sequence). Here the CDR3 reads CASSQGLGGRAEQFF. The sequenced part of the CDR3 DNA is TGTGCCAGCAGCCAAGGACTGGGGGGGCGCGCTGAGCAGTTC.

In the case of this clone: Each gene name is a mouse one. The CDR3 end falls 1 residue outside the read, so it is completed with the germline J gene. The chain employs TRBV13-3 and TRBJ2-3; TRBD2 matches at 8 bases. This CDR3 is built from 16 residues. J lost 0 bases, V lost 0 bases, and 3 bases had no gene match. CDR1 is NNHDY and CDR2 is SYVADS in the germline V gene. The CDR3 region is CASSDDWGPSAETLYF. The CDR3 DNA, read in part, is TGTGCCAGCAGTGATGACTGGGGGCCTAGTGCAGAAACGCTGTAT.

To note about this clone: Mouse names are used for the genes. The CDR3 is cut off 1 residue early in the read; its end comes from the germline J gene. The chain couples TRBV1 to TRBJ2-1; TRBD2 is a possible D gene (7 bases). Germline V gives CDR1 NSQYPW, CDR2 LRSPGD (reference sequence). The CDR3 is 13 amino acids. The V gene lost 3 bases and the J gene lost 7 bases, with 10 bases spanning the gap. Partial CDR3 DNA: TGCACCTGCAGTGCGGTGGGGGGCGCTGAGCAGTTC. Translating gives CTCSAVGGAEQF. The full CDR3 reads CTCSAVGGAEQFF.

As concerns this clone: Mouse germline and gene names are used. The read stops 1 residue short of the end of the CDR3; the missing end is completed from the germline J gene. V is TRBV15 and J is TRBJ2-7; possible D gene TRBD1, 6 bases. The germline V and J ends were trimmed by 1 base and 1 base, with 8 bases remaining between them. The germline V gene encodes CDR1 SGHND and CDR2 FRSKSL. The CDR3 has 14 amino acids. The covered CDR3 bases are TGTGCCAGCAGTTTAGGGCAGGGGTCCTATGAACAGTAC. Residues: CASSLGQGSYEQY. The whole CDR3 protein reads CASSLGQGSYEQYF. Together with reference TRBV15 and TRBJ2-7, the CDR3 gives the full variable domain: DAGVTQTPRHEVAEKGQTIILKCEPVSGHNDLFWYRQTKIQGLELLSYFRSKSLMEDGGAFKDRFKAEMLNSSFSTLKIQPTEPKDSAVYLCASSLGQGSYEQYFGPGTRLTVL.

About this clone itself: Mouse gene names and germline throughout. The read finishes 1 residue shy of the CDR3 end, and the germline J gene is used to complete it. The chain recombines TRBV19 with TRBJ1-4; D is perhaps TRBD1 (5 bases). Per the germline V gene, CDR1 is FNHDT and CDR2 is SITEND (reference sequence). V dropped 6 bases and J dropped 0 bases, with 9 bases sitting between them. The CDR3 extends over 14 amino acids. The DNA read from the CDR3 is TGTGCCAGCAATAGACAGATTTCCAACGAAAGATTATTT. Its protein is CASNRQISNERLF. The full-length CDR3 reads as CASNRQISNERLFF.

Comment on this clone: The genes and germline here are from mouse. The read comes to an end 1 residue before the CDR3 does, leaving the germline J gene to fill in the end. V is TRBV1 and J is TRBJ2-3; TRBD1 agrees at 8 bases. V lost 6 bases to trimming and J lost 0 bases; unmatched junction nucleotides: 5. There are 15 residues in the CDR3. Germline V lookup: CDR1 NSQYPW, CDR2 LRSPGD (reference sequence). Partial CDR3 DNA: TGCACCTGCAGCTCGGGACAGGCTAGTGCAGAAACGCTGTAT. Encoded protein: CTCSSGQASAETLY. The whole CDR3 sequence is CTCSSGQASAETLYF.

With regard to this clone: The genes are named according to mouse. The read ends 1 residue before the CDR3 terminus; that terminus is restored from the germline J gene. The J gene is TRBJ1-4, the V gene TRBV13-1; D is uncertain. V was pared by 2 bases and J by 0 bases, with 8 bases between. Germline V gives CDR1 NSHNY, CDR2 SYGAGN. There are 15 residues in the CDR3. CDR3 protein: CASSERQISNERLFF. CDR3 DNA (partial): TGTGCCAGCAGTGAAAGACAAATTTCCAACGAAAGATTATTT.

This clone was seen a few times. The genes and germline here are from mouse. The read finishes 1 residue shy of the CDR3 end, and the germline J gene is used to complete it. The chain joins TRBV2 to TRBJ2-4, with 9 bases fitting TRBD2. Germline CDR1 LGHNA, CDR2 YSYQKL. Losses at the gene ends were 3 bases for V and 5 bases for J; bases not matched to a gene: 0. The CDR3 is 13 amino acids. CDR3: CASSQGLGNTLYF. CDR3 bases read: TGTGCCAGCAGCCAGGGACTGGGAAACACCTTGTAC.

This clone was picked up one time. The gene symbols are mouse symbols. The read gets to within 1 residue of the CDR3 end, and the germline J gene fills in the rest. The chain combines TRBV29 with TRBJ1-3; D gene ambiguous. Trimming left V 3 bases short and J 0 bases short, with 6 bases between. CDR1 and CDR2 from the germline V gene are MSHET and SYDVDS. The CDR3 extends over 14 amino acids. The CDR3 spells CASSFHHSGNTLYF. Partial CDR3 DNA: TGTGCTAGCAGTTTCCATCATTCTGGAAATACGCTCTAT. Drawing the rest from reference TRBV29 and TRBJ1-3, the complete variable domain is DMKVTQMPRYLIKRMGENVLLECGQDMSHETMYWYRQDPGLGLQLIYISYDVDSNSEGDIPKGYRVSRKKREHFSLILDSAKTNQTSVYFCASSFHHSGNTLYFGEGSRLIVV.

In its sample, this clone was seen a few times. Gene names denote mouse genes. Read coverage stops 1 residue before the CDR3 terminus; the germline J gene supplies the remainder. This chain uses TRBV16 with TRBJ1-2, with D tentatively TRBD1 (5 bases). With 7 bases removed from V and 0 bases from J, the gap between germline ends came to 6 bases. The germline V gene has CDR1 SGHSA and CDR2 FRNQAP. CDR3 length: 12 amino acids. CDR3 DNA (partial): TGTGCAAGCATCAGGGCAAACTCCGACTACACC. Translating gives CASIRANSDYT. In full, the CDR3 reads CASIRANSDYTF.